These 24 T cell receptor beta chains were all obtained from the same sample, sequenced in a study of blood T cell repertoires in COVID-19. Data came from immunoSEQ multiplex PCR; TCRdb stores just in-frame clones and leaves some out. The sample contains about 300,000 clones, 80% to 90% of which appear only once. The sample consisted of PBMCs or T cells enriched from blood (not recorded which). Receptor source: a man younger than 45 who had recovered from COVID-19.

V gene TRBV7-2 combines with J gene TRBJ2-1; D possibly corresponds to TRBD1 (5 bases). Germline CDR1 SGHTA, CDR2 FQGNSA. This CDR3 spans 14 amino acids. With 2 bases removed from V and 5 bases from J, the gap between germline ends came to 10 bases. CDR3 bases: TGTGCCAGCAGCTTAAGCGCAGGGAACAATGAGCAGTTCTTC. Translating it yields CASSLSAGNNEQFF. Full variable domain (rest looked up from reference TRBV7-2 and TRBJ2-1): GAGVSQSPSNKVTEKGKDVELRCDPISGHTALYWYRQSLGQGLEFLIYFQGNSAPDKSGLPSDRFSAERTGGSVSTLTIQRTQQEDSAVYLCASSLSAGNNEQFFGPGTRLTVL.

The V gene is TRBV6-5, the J gene TRBJ1-6, with 7 nucleotides matching TRBD1. Germline lookup yields CDR1 MNHEY and CDR2 SVGAGI. CDR3 length: 15 residues. V was pared by 8 bases and J by 6 bases, with 10 bases of the junction left unmatched. The CDR3 DNA sequence: TGTGCCAGCGCGGGACAGAAAACACCTAATTCACCCCTCCACTTT. Translation: CASAGQKTPNSPLHF.

The V call is TRBV4-3, the J call TRBJ2-1; 7 positions agree with TRBD2. The V and J ends lost 4 bases and 0 bases, in that order; junction bases with no gene match: 3. CDR3 length: 15 amino acids. Germline V gene data show CDR1 as LGHNA and CDR2 as YSLEER. The CDR3 coding sequence is TGCGCCAGCAGCCTTCGACTAGCCTCCTACAATGAGCAGTTCTTC. Translation: CASSLRLASYNEQFF.

J is TRBJ1-4 and V is TRBV13; 8 bases are shared with TRBD1. The germline CDR1 and CDR2 sequences are PRHDT and FYEKMQ (reference sequence). CDR3 length equals 16 residues. V lost 5 bases to trimming and J lost 8 bases; unmatched junction nucleotides: 13. The CDR3 nucleotides are TGTGCCAGCAGCCAACTTCCTGGACAGGGAAGAGAAAAACTGTTTTTT. Translated: CASSQLPGQGREKLFF.

A single count supports this clone. The chain is built from TRBV19 and TRBJ2-5, with 9 bases aligning to TRBD2. The ends lost 8 bases at V and 4 bases at J; junction bases unmatched: 11. The CDR3 loop spans 15 amino acids. The germline V gene encodes CDR1 LNHDA and CDR2 SQIVND (reference sequence). The CDR3 sequence is CASRGGGAAGETQYF. Here the CDR3 DNA reads TGTGCCAGTCGAGGCGGGGGGGCCGCGGGAGAGACCCAGTACTTC.

This chain connects TRBV5-1 to TRBJ1-1; 7 bases are a match to TRBD1. With V trimmed by 2 bases and J by 8 bases, 6 bases remained unmatched. The CDR3 runs 13 residues. Germline CDR1 SGHRS, CDR2 YFSETQ. CDR3 in DNA: TGCGCCAGCAGCTTAGGTCAGGGGGAAGAAGCTTTCTTT. Its protein product is CASSLGQGEEAFF.

This clone was seen ten or more times. J is TRBJ2-5 and V is TRBV9; 8 bases are shared with TRBD1. Germline CDR1 reads SGDLS; CDR2 reads YYNGEE. The CDR3 is 15 amino acids. V was clipped by 3 bases and J by 1 base; unmatched bases: 5. This CDR3 is CASSATTGGQETQYF. The CDR3 nucleotides read TGTGCCAGCAGCGCGACTACAGGGGGCCAAGAGACCCAGTACTTC. Supplemented by reference TRBV9 and TRBJ2-5, the full variable domain reads DSGVTQTPKHLITATGQRVTLRCSPRSGDLSVYWYQQSLDQGLQFLIQYYNGEERAKGNILERFSAQQFPDLHSELNLSSLELGDSALYFCASSATTGGQETQYFGPGTRLLVL.

This sequence joins TRBV3-1 (or the pseudogene TRBV3-2) and TRBJ1-2, with a weak D call TRBD1 (6 bases). Germline loops: CDR1 LGHDT, CDR2 YNNKEL (reference sequence). Trimming pared 4 bases from V and 3 bases from J, leaving 12 bases between. This CDR3 has 14 amino acids. CDR3 coding DNA: TGTGCCAGCAGCCCATTAACAGGGTACTATGGCTACACCTTC. As protein: CASSPLTGYYGYTF.

The gene calls are TRBV30 and TRBJ2-7; 8 bases map to TRBD1. The CDR3 sequence is 14 residues long. Germline V gene sequence: CDR1 GTSNPN, CDR2 SVGIG (reference sequence). V lost 2 bases to trimming and J lost 2 bases; unmatched junction nucleotides: 5. CDR3 nucleotides: TGTGCCTGGAGTACAGGACAGGGCCCCTACGAGCAGTACTTC. Protein product: CAWSTGQGPYEQYF.

This clone was picked up a small number of times. This sequence joins TRBV14 and TRBJ2-1, with TRBD2 matching 9 bases. Germline loops: CDR1 SGHDN, CDR2 FVKESK. This CDR3 region has 14 residues. Losses at the gene ends were 9 bases for V and 3 bases for J; bases not matched to a gene: 6. The CDR3 loop is CARVAGVNYNEQFF. The CDR3 DNA is TGTGCCAGGGTAGCGGGGGTTAACTACAATGAGCAGTTCTTC.

V and J are TRBV4-1 and TRBJ1-1; D possibly corresponds to TRBD1 (5 bases). V lost 3 bases and J lost 5, with 13 bases in between. Per the germline V gene, CDR1 is MGHRA and CDR2 is YSYEKL. The CDR3 runs to 14 residues. The CDR3 nucleotides read TGCGCCAGCAGCCACACCACGGGGGGTACTGAAGCTTTCTTT. Amino acids: CASSHTTGGTEAFF.

This chain joins TRBV9 and TRBJ2-2; D ambiguous. V was clipped by 3 bases and J by 3 bases, with 9 bases between them. CDR1 SGDLS and CDR2 YYNGEE come from the germline V gene. The CDR3 is made up of 14 amino acids. CDR3 loop: CASSARVYTGELFF. DNA for the CDR3: TGTGCCAGCAGCGCCCGGGTTTACACCGGGGAGCTGTTTTTT. Full variable domain (outside the CDR3, taken from reference TRBV9 and TRBJ2-2): DSGVTQTPKHLITATGQRVTLRCSPRSGDLSVYWYQQSLDQGLQFLIQYYNGEERAKGNILERFSAQQFPDLHSELNLSSLELGDSALYFCASSARVYTGELFFGEGSRLTVL.

The V gene is TRBV29-1, the J gene TRBJ2-1, with a possible D match to TRBD1 (6 bases). Germline V gene data show CDR1 as SQVTM and CDR2 as ANQGSEA. This CDR3 region has 11 residues. The ends were cut back, 0 bases at V and 15 bases at J, with 12 bases in the middle. The CDR3 region is CSVEDGEGGFF. The CDR3 DNA reads TGCAGCGTTGAAGATGGGGAAGGGGGGTTCTTC.

This clone was observed a few times. The V call is TRBV18, the J call TRBJ2-2; D is uncertain. V was clipped by 6 bases and J by 1 base, with 6 bases between them. Germline V lookup: CDR1 KGHSH, CDR2 LQKENI. The CDR3 length is 13 residues. As DNA, the CDR3 is TGTGCCAGCTCGCGACAGAACACCGGGGAGCTGTTTTTT. Translation gives CASSRQNTGELFF.

The chain recombines TRBV7-2 with TRBJ1-4; D is unclear. Germline V gives CDR1 SGHTA, CDR2 FQGNSA. Trimming cost V 5 bases and J 7 bases, with 14 bases left between them. The CDR3 has 14 residues. The CDR3 DNA reads as TGTGCCAGCAGCCCCCAATACGGGTCTGAAAAACTGTTTTTT. Translation gives CASSPQYGSEKLFF.

This clone was seen only a few times. The J gene is TRBJ1-1, the V gene TRBV30; a possible D gene is TRBD1 (5 bases). V was shortened by 8 bases and J by 3 bases, with 19 bases between the two germline ends. In germline, CDR1 is GTSNPN, CDR2 SVGIG (reference sequence). This CDR3 contains 14 residues. The CDR3 DNA sequence: TGTGCCCTAATACCGGGACTAGCAGACACTGAAGCTTTCTTT. This codes for CALIPGLADTEAFF.

CDR3 protein: CASRETASYNEQFF. CDR3 sequence (DNA): TGTGCCAGCAGAGAGACAGCCTCCTACAATGAGCAGTTCTTC. The chain has TRBV6-4 and TRBJ2-1; the D gene is possibly TRBD1 (5 bases). In germline, CDR1 is MRHNA, CDR2 SNTAGT. The V end was cut by 6 bases, the J end by 0 bases, with 9 bases between. The CDR3 consists of 14 residues.

This sequence joins TRBV18 and TRBJ1-2, with 7 bases that match TRBD1. Looked up from germline, CDR1 is KGHSH and CDR2 is LQKENI. The CDR3 consists of 14 residues. V was pared by 6 bases and J by 4 bases, with 8 bases of the junction left unmatched. This chain's CDR3 is CASSPDRLPYGYTF. The CDR3 DNA follows: TGTGCCAGCTCCCCGGACAGGCTGCCCTATGGCTACACCTTC.

This sequence joins TRBV6-5 and TRBJ1-1; D uncertain. From germline, CDR1 is MNHEY and CDR2 SVGAGI. Trimming pared 4 bases from V and 5 bases from J, leaving 11 bases between. The CDR3 has 13 residues. In nucleotides, the CDR3 is TGTGCCAGCAGTTCCCAGGCTCGAACTGAAGCTTTCTTT. This sequence encodes CASSSQARTEAFF.

The rearrangement links TRBV5-4 to TRBJ2-1, with TRBD2 matching over 8 bases. The V gene end was trimmed by 0 bases and the J gene end by 9 bases; junction bases not matched to a gene: 2. CDR1 and CDR2 (germline): SGHNT, YYREEE (reference sequence). The CDR3 consists of 13 residues. The CDR3 is CASSLVGGGEQFF. The CDR3, as DNA: TGTGCCAGCAGCTTGGTCGGGGGGGGTGAGCAGTTCTTC.

This clone was recorded a few times. This sample also contains other DNA sequences that code for the same CDR3. The chain carries TRBV7-2 and TRBJ1-1, with D possibly TRBD1 on 5 matching bases. Germline V CDR1 and CDR2: SGHTA, FQGNSA. Trimming pared 0 bases from V and 1 base from J, leaving 6 bases between. The CDR3 spans 14 residues. CDR3 residues: CASSLAGGNTEAFF. The CDR3 nucleotides are TGTGCCAGCAGCTTAGCCGGGGGGAACACTGAAGCTTTCTTT. Using reference TRBV7-2 and TRBJ1-1 for the parts outside the CDR3, the full variable domain is GAGVSQSPSNKVTEKGKDVELRCDPISGHTALYWYRQSLGQGLEFLIYFQGNSAPDKSGLPSDRFSAERTGGSVSTLTIQRTQQEDSAVYLCASSLAGGNTEAFFGQGTRLTVV.

The J gene is TRBJ1-5, the V gene TRBV5-7; D is possibly TRBD1 (6 bases). TRBV5-7 is filed as an ORF, its function uncertain. There are 16 residues in the CDR3. With 4 bases removed from V and 0 bases from J, the gap between germline ends came to 14 bases. The CDR3 here is CASSQGQNYSNQPQHF. The CDR3 coding sequence is TGTGCCAGCAGCCAGGGACAAAACTATAGCAATCAGCCCCAGCATTTT.

The chain is built from TRBV11-3 and TRBJ2-2, with D unresolved. With 1 base removed from V and 4 bases from J, the gap between germline ends came to 4 bases. The CDR3 contains 13 residues. Germline values: CDR1 SGHNT, CDR2 YENEEA. The CDR3 DNA is TGTGCCAGCAGCTTAGCGAGCACCGGGGAGCTGTTTTTT. Translated: CASSLASTGELFF.

The gene calls are TRBV24-1 and TRBJ2-2; D is perhaps TRBD1 (6 bases). The V gene's germline CDR1 is KGHDR and CDR2 SFDVKD. V shed 3 bases and J shed 7 bases, with 11 bases lying between them. CDR3 length: 14 amino acids. CDR3 DNA: TGTGCCACCAGTGATCATCAGGGGTTCGGGGAGCTGTTTTTT. Its translation: CATSDHQGFGELFF.